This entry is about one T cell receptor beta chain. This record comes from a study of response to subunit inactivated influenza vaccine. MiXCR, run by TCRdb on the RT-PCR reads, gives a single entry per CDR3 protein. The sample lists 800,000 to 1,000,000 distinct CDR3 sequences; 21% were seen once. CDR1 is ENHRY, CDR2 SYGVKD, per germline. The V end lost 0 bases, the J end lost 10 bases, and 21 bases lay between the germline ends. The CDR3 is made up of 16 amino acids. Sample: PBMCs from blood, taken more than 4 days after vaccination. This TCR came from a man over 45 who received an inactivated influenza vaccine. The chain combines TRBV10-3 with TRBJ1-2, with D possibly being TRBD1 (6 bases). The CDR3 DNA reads TGTGCCATCAGTGAGTCAGGGGGAGGCGGAGTAAACGACTACACCTTC. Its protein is CAISESGGGGVNDYTF.